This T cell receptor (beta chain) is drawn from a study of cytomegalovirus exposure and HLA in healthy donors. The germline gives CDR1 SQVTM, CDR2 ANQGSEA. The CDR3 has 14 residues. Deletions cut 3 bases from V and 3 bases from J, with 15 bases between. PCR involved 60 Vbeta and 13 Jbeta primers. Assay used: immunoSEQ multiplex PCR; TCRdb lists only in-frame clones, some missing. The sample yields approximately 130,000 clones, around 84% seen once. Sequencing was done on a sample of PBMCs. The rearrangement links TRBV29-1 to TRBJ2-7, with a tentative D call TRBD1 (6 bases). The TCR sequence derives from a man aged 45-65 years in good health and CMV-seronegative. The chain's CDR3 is CSVESPGAGYEQYF. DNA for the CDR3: TGCAGCGTTGAGAGTCCAGGGGCGGGCTACGAGCAGTACTTC.